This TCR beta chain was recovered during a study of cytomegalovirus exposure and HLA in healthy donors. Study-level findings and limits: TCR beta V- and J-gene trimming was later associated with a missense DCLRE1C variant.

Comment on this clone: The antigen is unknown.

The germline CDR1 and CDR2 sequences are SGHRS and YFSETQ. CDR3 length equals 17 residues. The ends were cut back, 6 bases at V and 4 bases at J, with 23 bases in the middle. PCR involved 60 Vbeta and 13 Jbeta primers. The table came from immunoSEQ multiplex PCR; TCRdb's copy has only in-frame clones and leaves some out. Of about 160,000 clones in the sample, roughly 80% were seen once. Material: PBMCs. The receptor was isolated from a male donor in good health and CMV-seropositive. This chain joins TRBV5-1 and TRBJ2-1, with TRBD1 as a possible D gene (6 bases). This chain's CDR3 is CASNTGGGRGWYNEQFF. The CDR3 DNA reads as TGCGCCAGCAACACAGGTGGAGGCAGGGGTTGGTACAATGAGCAGTTCTTC.